This TCR beta chain was profiled in a study of T-cell reconstitution after alpha-beta-depleted transplantation in children. Findings and caveats of the study: The authors attributed T-cell counts and diversity one year after transplant mostly to newly produced T cells.

The TCRbeta library was prepared with unique molecular identifiers. Via MiXCR, TCRdb re-called the PCR reads, giving one row per CDR3 protein. The sample has some 350,000 distinct CDR3 sequences; roughly 17% are singletons. This clonotype was counted a few times. Its antigen is unknown. This clonotype was obtained from a male patient between 2 and 9 years old who had a stem cell transplant for acute lymphoblastic leukemia, so the T cells may come from the graft donor. The sample in question was PBMCs, mostly from graft donor cells, obtained 360 days after TCRalphabeta/CD19-depleted stem cell transplant.

Written as DNA, the CDR3 is TGTGCCAGCAGAGAAGCGGGCGAGGGGTACGAGCAGTACTTC. Amino acids: CASREAGEGYEQYF. This rearrangement joins TRBV12-3 or TRBV12-4 to TRBJ2-7, with D perhaps matching TRBD2 (6 bases). Trimming stripped 6 bases from V and 4 bases from J, with 16 bases between. CDR3 size: 14 residues.